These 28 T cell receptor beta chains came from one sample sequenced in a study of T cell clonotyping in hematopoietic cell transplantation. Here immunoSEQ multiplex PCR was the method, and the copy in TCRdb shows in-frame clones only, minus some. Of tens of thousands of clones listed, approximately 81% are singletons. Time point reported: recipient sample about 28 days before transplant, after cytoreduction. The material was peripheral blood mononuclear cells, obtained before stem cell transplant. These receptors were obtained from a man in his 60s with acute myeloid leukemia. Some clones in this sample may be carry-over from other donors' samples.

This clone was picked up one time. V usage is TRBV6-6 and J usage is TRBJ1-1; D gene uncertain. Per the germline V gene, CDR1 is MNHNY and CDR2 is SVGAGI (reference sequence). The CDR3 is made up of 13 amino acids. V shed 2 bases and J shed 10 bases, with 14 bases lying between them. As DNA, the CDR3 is TGTGCCAGCAGTTACCTCTTTCGTCCGCCAGCTTTCTTT. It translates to CASSYLFRPPAFF.

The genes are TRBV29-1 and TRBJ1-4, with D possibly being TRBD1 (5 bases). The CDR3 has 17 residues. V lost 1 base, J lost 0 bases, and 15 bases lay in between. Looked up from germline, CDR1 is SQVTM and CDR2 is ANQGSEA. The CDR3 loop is CSVEVEGSAATNEKLFF. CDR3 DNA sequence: TGCAGCGTTGAAGTAGAGGGGTCGGCGGCAACTAATGAAAAACTGTTTTTT.

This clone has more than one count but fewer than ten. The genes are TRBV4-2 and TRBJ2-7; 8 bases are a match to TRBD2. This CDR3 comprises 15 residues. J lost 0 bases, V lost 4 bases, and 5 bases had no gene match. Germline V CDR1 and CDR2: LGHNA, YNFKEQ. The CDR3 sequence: CASSLRGGSSYEQYF. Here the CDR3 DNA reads TGTGCCAGCAGCCTACGGGGGGGTAGCTCCTACGAGCAGTACTTC.

In DNA, the CDR3 is TGTGCCAGTAGCAGCGGGACAGAACCCTCATACTATGGCTACACCTTC. Encoded protein: CASSSGTEPSYYGYTF. The chain is built from TRBV19 and TRBJ1-2, with TRBD1 matching 7 bases. CDR1 is LNHDA, CDR2 SQIVND, per germline (reference sequence). The CDR3 contains 16 residues. After removal of 6 bases from V and 3 bases from J, the junction contained 13 bases not matched to a gene.

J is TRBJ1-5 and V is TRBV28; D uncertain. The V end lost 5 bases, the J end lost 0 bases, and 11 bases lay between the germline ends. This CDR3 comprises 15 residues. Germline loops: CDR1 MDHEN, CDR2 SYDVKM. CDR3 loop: CASSGGGYSNQPQHF. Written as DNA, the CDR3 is TGTGCCAGCAGTGGAGGCGGTTATAGCAATCAGCCCCAGCATTTT. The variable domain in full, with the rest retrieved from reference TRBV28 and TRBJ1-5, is DVKVTQSSRYLVKRTGEKVFLECVQDMDHENMFWYRQDPGLGLRLIYFSYDVKMKEKGDIPEGYSVSREKKERFSLILESASTNQTSMYLCASSGGGYSNQPQHFGDGTRLSIL.

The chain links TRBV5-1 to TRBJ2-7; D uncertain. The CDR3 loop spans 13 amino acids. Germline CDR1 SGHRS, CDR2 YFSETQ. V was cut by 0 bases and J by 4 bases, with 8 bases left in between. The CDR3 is CASSLAAKYEQYF. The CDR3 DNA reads TGCGCCAGCAGCTTGGCGGCTAAATACGAGCAGTACTTC.

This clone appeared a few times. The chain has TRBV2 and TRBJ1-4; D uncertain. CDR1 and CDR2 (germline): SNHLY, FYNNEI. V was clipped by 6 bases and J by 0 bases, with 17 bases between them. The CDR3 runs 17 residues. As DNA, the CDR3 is TGTGCCAGCAGGGCCCCCCGGCAGGACTCAACTAATGAAAAACTGTTTTTT. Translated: CASRAPRQDSTNEKLFF.

The chain's CDR3 is CASSLEDTGGIDTQYF. The CDR3 coding sequence is TGCGCCAGCAGCTTGGAGGACACAGGGGGTATAGATACGCAGTATTTT. V is TRBV5-1 and J is TRBJ2-3, with 8 bases matching TRBD1. The CDR3 has 16 amino acids. The V gene's germline CDR1 is SGHRS and CDR2 YFSETQ. The ends lost 0 bases at V and 5 bases at J; junction bases unmatched: 8.

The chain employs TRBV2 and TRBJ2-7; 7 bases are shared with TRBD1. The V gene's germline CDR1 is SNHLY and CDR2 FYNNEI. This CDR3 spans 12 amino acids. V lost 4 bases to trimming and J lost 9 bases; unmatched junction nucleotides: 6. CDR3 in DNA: TGTGCCAGCAGTGCCTTGGGACAGTGGCAGTACTTC. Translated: CASSALGQWQYF.

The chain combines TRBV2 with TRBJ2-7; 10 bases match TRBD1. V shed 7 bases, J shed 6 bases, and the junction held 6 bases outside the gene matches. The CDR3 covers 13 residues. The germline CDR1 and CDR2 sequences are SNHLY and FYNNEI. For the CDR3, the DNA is TGTGCCAGCACCGGGACAGGGGTAAGCGAGCAGTACTTC. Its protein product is CASTGTGVSEQYF.

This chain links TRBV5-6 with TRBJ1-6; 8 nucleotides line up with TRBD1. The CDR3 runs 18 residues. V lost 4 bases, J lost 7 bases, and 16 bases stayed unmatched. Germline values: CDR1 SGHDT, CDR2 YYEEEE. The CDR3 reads CASSRRVLAGGVNSPLHF. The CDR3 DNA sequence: TGTGCCAGCAGCCGTAGAGTATTGGCAGGGGGCGTCAATTCACCCCTCCACTTT.

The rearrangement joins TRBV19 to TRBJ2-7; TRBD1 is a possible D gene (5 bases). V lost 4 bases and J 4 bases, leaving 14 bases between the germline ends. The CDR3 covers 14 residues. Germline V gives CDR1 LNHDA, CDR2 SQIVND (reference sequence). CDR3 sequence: CASSKTSRVYEQYF. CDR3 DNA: TGTGCCAGTAGTAAAACTTCCAGGGTGTACGAGCAGTACTTC.

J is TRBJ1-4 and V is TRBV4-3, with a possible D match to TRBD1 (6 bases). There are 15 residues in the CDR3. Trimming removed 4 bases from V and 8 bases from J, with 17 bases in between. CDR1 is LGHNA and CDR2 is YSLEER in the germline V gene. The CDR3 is CASSRTSGDYEKLFF. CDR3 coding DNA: TGCGCCAGCAGCCGCACCTCAGGGGATTACGAAAAACTGTTTTTT.

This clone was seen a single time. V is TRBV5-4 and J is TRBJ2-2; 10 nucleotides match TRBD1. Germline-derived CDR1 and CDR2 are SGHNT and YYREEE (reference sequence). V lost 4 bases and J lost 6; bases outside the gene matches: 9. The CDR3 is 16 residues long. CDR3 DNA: TGTGCCAGCAGCGGCCGAGGACAGGGGGTCGCCGGGGAGCTGTTTTTT. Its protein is CASSGRGQGVAGELFF.

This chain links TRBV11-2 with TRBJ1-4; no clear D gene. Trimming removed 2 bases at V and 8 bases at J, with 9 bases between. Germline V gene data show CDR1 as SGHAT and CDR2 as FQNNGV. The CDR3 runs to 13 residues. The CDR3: CASSLPQEEKLFF. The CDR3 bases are TGTGCCAGCAGCTTACCACAAGAAGAAAAACTGTTTTTT. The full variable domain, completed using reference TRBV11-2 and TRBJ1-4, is EAGVAQSPRYKIIEKRQSVAFWCNPISGHATLYWYQQILGQGPKLLIQFQNNGVVDDSQLPKDRFSAERLKGVDSTLKIQPAKLEDSAVYLCASSLPQEEKLFFGSGTQLSVL.

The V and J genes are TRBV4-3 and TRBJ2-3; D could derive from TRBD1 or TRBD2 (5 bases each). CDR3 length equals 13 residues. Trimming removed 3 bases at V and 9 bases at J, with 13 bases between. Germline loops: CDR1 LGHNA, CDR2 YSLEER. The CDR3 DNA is TGCGCCAGCAGCCAGAGCCTGGGGGACACGCAGTATTTT. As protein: CASSQSLGDTQYF.

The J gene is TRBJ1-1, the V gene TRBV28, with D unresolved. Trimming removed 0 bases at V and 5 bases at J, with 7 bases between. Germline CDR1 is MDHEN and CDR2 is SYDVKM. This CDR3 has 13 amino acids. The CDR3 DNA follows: TGTGCCAGCAGTTTATGGAGCAGGACTGAAGCTTTCTTT. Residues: CASSLWSRTEAFF.

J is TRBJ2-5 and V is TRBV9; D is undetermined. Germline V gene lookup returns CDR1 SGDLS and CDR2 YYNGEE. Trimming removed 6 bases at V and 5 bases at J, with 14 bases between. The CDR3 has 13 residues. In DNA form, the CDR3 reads TGTGCCAGCAAATCGTGGGAAGGGGAGACCCAGTACTTC. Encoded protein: CASKSWEGETQYF.

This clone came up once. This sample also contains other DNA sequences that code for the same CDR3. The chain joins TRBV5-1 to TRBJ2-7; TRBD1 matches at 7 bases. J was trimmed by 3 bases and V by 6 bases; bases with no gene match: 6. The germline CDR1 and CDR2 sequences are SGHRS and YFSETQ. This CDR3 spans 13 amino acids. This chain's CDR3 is CASTGTDIYEQYF. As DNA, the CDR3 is TGCGCCAGCACAGGGACAGACATCTACGAGCAGTACTTC.

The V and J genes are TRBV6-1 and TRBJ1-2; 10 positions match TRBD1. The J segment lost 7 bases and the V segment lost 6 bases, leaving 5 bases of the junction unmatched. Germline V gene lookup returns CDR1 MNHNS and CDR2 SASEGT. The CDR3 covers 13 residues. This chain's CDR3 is CASRDRGRGGYTF. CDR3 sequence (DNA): TGTGCCAGCAGAGACAGGGGGCGCGGTGGCTACACCTTC.

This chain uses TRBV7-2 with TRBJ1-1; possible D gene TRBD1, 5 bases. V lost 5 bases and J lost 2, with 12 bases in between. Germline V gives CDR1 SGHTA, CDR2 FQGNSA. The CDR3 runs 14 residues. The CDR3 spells CASSPRRGNTEAFF. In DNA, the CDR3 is TGTGCCAGCAGCCCACGCCGGGGCAACACTGAAGCTTTCTTT.

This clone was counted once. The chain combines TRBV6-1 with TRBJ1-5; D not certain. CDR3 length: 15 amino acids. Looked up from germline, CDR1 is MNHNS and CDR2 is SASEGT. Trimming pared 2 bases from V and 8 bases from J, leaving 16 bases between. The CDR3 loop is CASSEFIRVTEPQHF. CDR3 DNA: TGTGCCAGCAGTGAATTTATTAGGGTTACGGAGCCCCAGCATTTT.

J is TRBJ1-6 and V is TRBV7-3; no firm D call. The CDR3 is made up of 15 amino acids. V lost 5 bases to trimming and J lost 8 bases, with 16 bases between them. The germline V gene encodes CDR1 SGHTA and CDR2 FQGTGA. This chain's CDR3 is CASSRTGGPDSPLHF. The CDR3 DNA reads TGTGCCAGCAGCCGGACCGGCGGGCCTGATTCACCCCTCCACTTT.

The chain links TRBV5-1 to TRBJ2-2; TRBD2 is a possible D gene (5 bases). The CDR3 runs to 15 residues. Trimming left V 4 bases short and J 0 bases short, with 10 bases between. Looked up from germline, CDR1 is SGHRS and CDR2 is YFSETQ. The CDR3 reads CASSLGSSNTGELFF. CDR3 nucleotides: TGCGCCAGCAGCCTAGGGAGCTCGAACACCGGGGAGCTGTTTTTT.

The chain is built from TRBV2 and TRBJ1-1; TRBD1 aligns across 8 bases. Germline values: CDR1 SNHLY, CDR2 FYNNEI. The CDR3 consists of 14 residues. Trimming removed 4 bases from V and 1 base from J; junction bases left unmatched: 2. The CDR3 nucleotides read TGTGCCAGCAGTGCAGGGGGCCCGAACACTGAAGCTTTCTTT. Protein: CASSAGGPNTEAFF.

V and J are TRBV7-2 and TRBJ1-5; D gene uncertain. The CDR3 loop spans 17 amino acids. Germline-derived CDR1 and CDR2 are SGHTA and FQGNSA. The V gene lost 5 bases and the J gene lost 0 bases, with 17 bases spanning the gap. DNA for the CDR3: TGTGCCAGCAGCCCAGTGCGCCGAGGATATAGCAATCAGCCCCAGCATTTT. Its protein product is CASSPVRRGYSNQPQHF.

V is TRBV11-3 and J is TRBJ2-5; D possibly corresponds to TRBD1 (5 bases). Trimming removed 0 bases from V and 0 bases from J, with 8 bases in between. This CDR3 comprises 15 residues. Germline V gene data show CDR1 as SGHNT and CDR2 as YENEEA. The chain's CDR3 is CASSLETAYQETQYF. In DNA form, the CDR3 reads TGTGCCAGCAGCTTAGAGACAGCCTACCAAGAGACCCAGTACTTC. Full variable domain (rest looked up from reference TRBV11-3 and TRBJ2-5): EAGVVQSPRYKIIEKKQPVAFWCNPISGHNTLYWYLQNLGQGPELLIRYENEEAVDDSQLPKDRFSAERLKGVDSTLKIQPAELGDSAVYLCASSLETAYQETQYFGPGTRLLVL.

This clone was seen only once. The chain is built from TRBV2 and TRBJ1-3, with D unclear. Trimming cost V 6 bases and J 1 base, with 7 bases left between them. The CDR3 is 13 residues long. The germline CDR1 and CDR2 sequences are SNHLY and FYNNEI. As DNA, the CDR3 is TGTGCCAGCAGCAGCCGATCTGGAAACACCATATATTTT. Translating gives CASSSRSGNTIYF.